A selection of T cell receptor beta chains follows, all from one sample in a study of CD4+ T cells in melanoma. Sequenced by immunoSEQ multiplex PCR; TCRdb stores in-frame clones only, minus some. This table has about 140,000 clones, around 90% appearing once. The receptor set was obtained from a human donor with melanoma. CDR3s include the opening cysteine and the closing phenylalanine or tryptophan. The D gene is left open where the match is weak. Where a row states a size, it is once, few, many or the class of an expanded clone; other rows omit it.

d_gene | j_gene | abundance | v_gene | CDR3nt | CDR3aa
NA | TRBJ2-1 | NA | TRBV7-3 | TGTGCCAGCAGCTTAGGACGGGGCCGAACGGGTGAGCAGTTCTTC | CASSLGRGRTGEQFF
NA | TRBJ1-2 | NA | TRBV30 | TGTGCCTGGAGTGCCCAGGGCTATGGCTACACCTTC | CAWSAQGYGYTF
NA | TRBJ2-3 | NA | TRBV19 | TGTGCCAGCCGTGGAGTAGCCACAGATACGCAGTATTTT | CASRGVATDTQYF
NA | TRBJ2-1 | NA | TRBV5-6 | TGTGCCAGCAGCTCAAGTTCCTCCCCATACAATGAGCAGTTCTTC | CASSSSSSPYNEQFF
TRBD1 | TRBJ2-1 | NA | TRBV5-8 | TGTGCCAGCAGCTCCCCTAGGACAGGGAAGGATGAGCAGTTCTTC | CASSSPRTGKDEQFF
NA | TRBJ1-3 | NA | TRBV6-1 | TGTGCCAGCAGTGACCTTGGGGGATACTCTGGAAACACCATATATTTT | CASSDLGGYSGNTIYF
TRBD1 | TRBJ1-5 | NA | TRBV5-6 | TGTGCCAGCAGCTGGGGACAGAAGAATCAGCCCCAGCATTTT | CASSWGQKNQPQHF
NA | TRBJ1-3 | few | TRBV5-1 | TGCGCCAGCAGCTTGGACGGACGAAGCTCTGGAAACACCATATATTTT | CASSLDGRSSGNTIYF
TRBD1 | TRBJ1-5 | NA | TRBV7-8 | TGTGCCAGCAGCGGCACACACTGGGACAGCTATAGCAATCAGCCCCAGCATTTT | CASSGTHWDSYSNQPQHF
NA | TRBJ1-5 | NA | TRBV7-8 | TGTGCCAGCAGCTTAGAACGATCCCTGGCAGGGGATCAGCCCCAGCATTTT | CASSLERSLAGDQPQHF
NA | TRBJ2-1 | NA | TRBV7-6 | TGTGCCAGCAGCTTAGCGTCTGGAAATGAGCAGTTCTTC | CASSLASGNEQFF
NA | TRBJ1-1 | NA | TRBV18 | TGTGCCAGCTCACCGGACTCATCGGGTGGCACTGAAGCTTTCTTT | CASSPDSSGGTEAFF
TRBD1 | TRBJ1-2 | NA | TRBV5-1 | TGCGCCAGCAGCTTGGGGGACAGTCTCTATGGCTACACCTTC | CASSLGDSLYGYTF
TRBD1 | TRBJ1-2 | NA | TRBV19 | TGTGCCAGTAGTTCCTACAGGGGGCTTAACTATGGCTACACCTTC | CASSSYRGLNYGYTF
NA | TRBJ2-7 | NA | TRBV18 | TGTGCCAGCTCACCAAACAGGGTTGACTCCTACGAGCAGTACTTC | CASSPNRVDSYEQYF
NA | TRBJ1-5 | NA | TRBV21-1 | TGTGCCAGCACGGAGGAGGGATCCGGGAATCAGCCCCAGCATTTT | CASTEEGSGNQPQHF
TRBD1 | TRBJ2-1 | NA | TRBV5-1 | TGCGCCAGCAAGGAAGGGACAGACAATGAGCAGTTCTTC | CASKEGTDNEQFF
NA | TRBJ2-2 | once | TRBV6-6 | TGTGCCAGCAGGAAAATTTTACAAGGGGACACCGGGGAGCTGTTTTTT | CASRKILQGDTGELFF
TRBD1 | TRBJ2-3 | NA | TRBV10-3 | TGTGCCATCACCCGGGACAGTCAACACACAGATACGCAGTATTTT | CAITRDSQHTDTQYF
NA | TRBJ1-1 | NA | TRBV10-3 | TGTGCCATCAGTGAGTCCCCAGGGAACACTGAAGCTTTCTTT | CAISESPGNTEAFF
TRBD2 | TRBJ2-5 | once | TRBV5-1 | TGCGCCAGCAGCTCCCCGTTCGGGCTAGCGGGGGACCAAGAGACCCAGTACTTC | CASSSPFGLAGDQETQYF
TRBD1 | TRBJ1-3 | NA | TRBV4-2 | TGTGCCAGCAGCCAAGACCTAAACAGGGGGAACTCTGGAAACACCATATATTTT | CASSQDLNRGNSGNTIYF
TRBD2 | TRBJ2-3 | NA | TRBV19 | TGTGCCAGTAGTAAAGAGGGTAGCGGGCAATGGGGGTTCACAGATACGCAGTATTTT | CASSKEGSGQWGFTDTQYF
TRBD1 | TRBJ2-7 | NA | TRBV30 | TGTGCCTGGAGTGTGGGGACAGGGGGAGTCGAGCAGTACTTC | CAWSVGTGGVEQYF
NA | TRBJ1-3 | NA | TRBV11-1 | TGTGCCAGCAGCCTTTATATCTCTGGAAACACCATATATTTT | CASSLYISGNTIYF
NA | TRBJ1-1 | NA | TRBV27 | TGTGCCAGCAGTCAAGCATACAGGGCATCTAAAGCTTTCTTT | CASSQAYRASKAFF
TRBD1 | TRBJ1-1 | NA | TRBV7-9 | TGTGCCAGCAGCTTAGGCGGGGGACAGGGAGGAACTGAAGCTTTCTTT | CASSLGGGQGGTEAFF
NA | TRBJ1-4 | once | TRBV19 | TGTGCCAGTAGTTTGGGACATGAAAAACTGTTTTTT | CASSLGHEKLFF
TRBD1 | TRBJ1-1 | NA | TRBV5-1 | TGCGCCAGCAGCTTAGCGGTCACAGGGGGCGAAGCTTTCTTT | CASSLAVTGGEAFF
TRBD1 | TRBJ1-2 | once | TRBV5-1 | TGCGCCAGCAGCGCGGGACAGGACTATGGCTACACCTTC | CASSAGQDYGYTF
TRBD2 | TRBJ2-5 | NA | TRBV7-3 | TGTGCCAGCAGCTTAGGGGGGGGAAGAGAGACCCAGTACTTC | CASSLGGGRETQYF
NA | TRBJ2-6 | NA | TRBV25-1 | TGTGCCAGCAGTGAAGGGGGCTCTGGGGCCAACGTCCTGACTTTC | CASSEGGSGANVLTF
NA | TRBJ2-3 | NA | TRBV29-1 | TGCAGCGTTGTGACGGGGGATACGCAGTATTTT | CSVVTGDTQYF
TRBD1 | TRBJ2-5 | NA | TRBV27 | TGTGCCAGCAGTCCTCCGGGACAGGGCCAAGAGACCCAGTACTTC | CASSPPGQGQETQYF
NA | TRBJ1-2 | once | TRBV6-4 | TGTGCCAGCAGAGAGCCATCAGGGGACGACTATGGCTACACCTTC | CASREPSGDDYGYTF
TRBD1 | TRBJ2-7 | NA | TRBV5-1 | TGCGCCAGCAGCTTGGGATCGGGACAGGGGTACGAGCAGTACTTC | CASSLGSGQGYEQYF
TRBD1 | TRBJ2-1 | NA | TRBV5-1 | TGCGCTAGCAGCTTGGGGCCGGGGACAGCCTACAATGAGCAGTTCTTC | CASSLGPGTAYNEQFF
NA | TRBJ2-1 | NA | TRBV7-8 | TGTGCCAGCAGCCCCCAGGGCGGTGAGCAGTTCTTC | CASSPQGGEQFF
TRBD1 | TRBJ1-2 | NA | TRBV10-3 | TGTGCCATCAGTAGACCCGGGACAGCGGACCCTAACTATGGCTACACCTTC | CAISRPGTADPNYGYTF
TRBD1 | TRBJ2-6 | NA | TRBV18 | TGTGCCAGCTCACAGGGACAGGGGGCGTCTGGGGCCAACGTCCTGACTTTC | CASSQGQGASGANVLTF
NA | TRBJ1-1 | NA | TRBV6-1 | TGTGCCAGCAGTGTGCAGGGAAGGAACACTGAAGCTTTCTTT | CASSVQGRNTEAFF
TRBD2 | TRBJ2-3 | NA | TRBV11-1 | TGTGCCAGCAGCTTAGGGGGCGGGGGGGCCGGAGATACGCAGTATTTT | CASSLGGGGAGDTQYF
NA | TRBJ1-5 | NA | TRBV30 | TGTGCCTGGAGTACAGGGACTTTTAGCAATCAGCCCCAGCATTTT | CAWSTGTFSNQPQHF
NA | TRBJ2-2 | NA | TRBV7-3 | TGTGCCAGCAGCTTAGGGTCCTTGAACACCGGGGAGCTGTTTTTT | CASSLGSLNTGELFF
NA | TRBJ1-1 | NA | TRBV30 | TGTGCCTGGAGTGTACAGTTTATAGGGGCAGAAGCTTTCTTT | CAWSVQFIGAEAFF
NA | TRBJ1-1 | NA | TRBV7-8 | TGTGCCAGCACCGTGGGGGAGCTAAACACTGAAGCTTTCTTT | CASTVGELNTEAFF
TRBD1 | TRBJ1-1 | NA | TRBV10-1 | TGCGCCAGCAGTGCAGGGGGCGCGGGGACTGAAGCTTTCTTT | CASSAGGAGTEAFF
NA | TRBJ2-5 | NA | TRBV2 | TGTGCCAGCAGTAAGGACAGCGCCCAAGAGACCCAGTACTTC | CASSKDSAQETQYF
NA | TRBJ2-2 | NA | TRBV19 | TGTGCCAGCCTCGGCTTGACCCACGGGTTCGCGAACACCGGGGAGCTGTTTTTT | CASLGLTHGFANTGELFF
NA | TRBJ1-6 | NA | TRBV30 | TGTGCCTGGAGTTTACAGGATCAGCCCCTCCACTTT | CAWSLQDQPLHF
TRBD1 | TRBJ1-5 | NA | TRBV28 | TGTGCCAGCAGTGGGACAGGGTATCATCAGCCCCAGCATTTT | CASSGTGYHQPQHF
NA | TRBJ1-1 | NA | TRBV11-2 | TGTGCCAGCAGCTTAAGGGCAGCCCTTCTTAACACTGAAGCTTTCTTT | CASSLRAALLNTEAFF
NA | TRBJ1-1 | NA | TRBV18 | TGTGCCAGCTCACCAGGCCTGACCAACACTGAAGCTTTCTTT | CASSPGLTNTEAFF